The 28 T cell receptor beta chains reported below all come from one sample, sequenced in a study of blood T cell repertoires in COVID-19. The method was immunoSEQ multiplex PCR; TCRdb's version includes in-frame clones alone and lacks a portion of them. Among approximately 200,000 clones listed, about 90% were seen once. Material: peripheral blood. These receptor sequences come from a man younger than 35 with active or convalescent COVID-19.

This CDR3 reads CASSLGIRGVYYEQYF. As DNA, the CDR3 is TGTGCCAGCAGTTTAGGGATTCGGGGGGTCTACTACGAGCAGTACTTC. The gene calls are TRBV28 and TRBJ2-7; 7 bases align to TRBD2. The CDR3 contains 16 residues. Germline trimming cut 2 bases from V and 3 bases from J; bases unmatched to any gene: 10. Germline V gives CDR1 MDHEN, CDR2 SYDVKM.

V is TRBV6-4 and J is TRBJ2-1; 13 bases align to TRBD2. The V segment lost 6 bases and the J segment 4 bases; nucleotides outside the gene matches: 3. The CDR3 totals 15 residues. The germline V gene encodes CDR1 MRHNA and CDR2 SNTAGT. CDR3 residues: CASSGLAGVYNEQFF. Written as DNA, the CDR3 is TGTGCCAGCAGCGGACTAGCGGGGGTTTACAATGAGCAGTTCTTC.

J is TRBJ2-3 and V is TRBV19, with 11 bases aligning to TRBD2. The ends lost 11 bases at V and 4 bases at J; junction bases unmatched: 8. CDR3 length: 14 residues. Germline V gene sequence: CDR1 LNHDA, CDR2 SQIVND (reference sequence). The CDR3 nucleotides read TGTGCCTCACAACTAGCGGGAGTCGCAGATACGCAGTATTTT. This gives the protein CASQLAGVADTQYF.

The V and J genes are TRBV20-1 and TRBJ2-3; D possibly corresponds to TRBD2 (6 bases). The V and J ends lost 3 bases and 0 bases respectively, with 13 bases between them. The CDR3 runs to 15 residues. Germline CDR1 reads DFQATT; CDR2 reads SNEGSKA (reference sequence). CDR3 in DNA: TGCAGTGCTAGTTCCGGAGGGCCAAGCACAGATACGCAGTATTTT. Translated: CSASSGGPSTDTQYF.

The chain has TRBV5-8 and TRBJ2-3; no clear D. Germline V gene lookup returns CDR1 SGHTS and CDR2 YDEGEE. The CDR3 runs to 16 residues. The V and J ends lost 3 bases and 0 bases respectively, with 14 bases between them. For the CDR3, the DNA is TGTGCCAGCAGCTCATCGGAGAGAACTAGCACAGATACGCAGTATTTT. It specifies CASSSSERTSTDTQYF. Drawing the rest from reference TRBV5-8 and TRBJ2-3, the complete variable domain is EAGVTQSPTHLIKTRGQQATLRCSPISGHTSVYWYQQALGLGLQFLLWYDEGEERNRGNFPPRFSGRQFPNYSSELNVNALELEDSALYLCASSSSERTSTDTQYFGPGTRLTVL.

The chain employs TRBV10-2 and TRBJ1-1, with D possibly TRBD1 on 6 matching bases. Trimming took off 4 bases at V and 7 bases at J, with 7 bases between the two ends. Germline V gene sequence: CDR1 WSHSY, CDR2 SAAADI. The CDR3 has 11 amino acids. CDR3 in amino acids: CASSGQVEAFF. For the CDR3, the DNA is TGCGCCAGCAGTGGACAGGTTGAAGCTTTCTTT.

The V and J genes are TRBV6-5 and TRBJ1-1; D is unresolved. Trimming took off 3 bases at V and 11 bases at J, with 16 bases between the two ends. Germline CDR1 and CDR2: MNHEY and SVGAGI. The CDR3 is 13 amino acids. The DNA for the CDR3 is TGTGCCAGCAGTTATACTCGGAGCTGGGTCGCTTTCTTT. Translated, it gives CASSYTRSWVAFF.

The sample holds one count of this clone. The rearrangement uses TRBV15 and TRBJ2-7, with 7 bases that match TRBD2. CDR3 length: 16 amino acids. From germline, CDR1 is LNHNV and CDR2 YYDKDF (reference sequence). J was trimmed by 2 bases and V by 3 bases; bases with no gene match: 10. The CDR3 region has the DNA TGTGCCACCAGCAGGAAGACGAGCGGGGCGACCTACGAGCAGTACTTC. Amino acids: CATSRKTSGATYEQYF.

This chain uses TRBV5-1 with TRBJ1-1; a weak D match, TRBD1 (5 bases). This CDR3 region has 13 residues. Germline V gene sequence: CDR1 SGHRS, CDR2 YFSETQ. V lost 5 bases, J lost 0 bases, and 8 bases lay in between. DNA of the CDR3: TGCGCCAGCAGTGGAGGGGTGAACACTGAAGCTTTCTTT. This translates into CASSGGVNTEAFF.

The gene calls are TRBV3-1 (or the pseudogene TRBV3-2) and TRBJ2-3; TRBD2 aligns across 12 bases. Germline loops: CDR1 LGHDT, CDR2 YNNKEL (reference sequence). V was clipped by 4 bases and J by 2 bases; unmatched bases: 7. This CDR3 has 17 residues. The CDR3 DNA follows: TGTGCCAGCAGCCGAACAGCTAGCGGGAGGGCCACAGATACGCAGTATTTT. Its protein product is CASSRTASGRATDTQYF.

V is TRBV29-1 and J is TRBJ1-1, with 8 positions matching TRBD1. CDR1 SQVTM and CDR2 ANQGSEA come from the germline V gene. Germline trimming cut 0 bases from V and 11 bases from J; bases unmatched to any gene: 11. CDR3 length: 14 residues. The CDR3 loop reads CSVEDPAGGAAAFF. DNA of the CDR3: TGCAGCGTTGAAGATCCGGCAGGGGGCGCCGCGGCTTTCTTT.

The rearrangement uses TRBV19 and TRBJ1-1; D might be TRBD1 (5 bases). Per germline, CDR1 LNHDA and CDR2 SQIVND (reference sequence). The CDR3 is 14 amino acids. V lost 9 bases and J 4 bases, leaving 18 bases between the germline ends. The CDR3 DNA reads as TGTGCCAGCTGTACAGGCATTATGGGCACTGAAGCTTTCTTT. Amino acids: CASCTGIMGTEAFF.

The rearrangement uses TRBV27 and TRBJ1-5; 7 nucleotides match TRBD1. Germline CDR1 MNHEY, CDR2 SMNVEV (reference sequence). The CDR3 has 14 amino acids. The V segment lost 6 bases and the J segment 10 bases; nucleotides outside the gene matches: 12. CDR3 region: CASRFTGDGRPQHF. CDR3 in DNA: TGTGCCAGCAGGTTCACAGGGGACGGGAGACCCCAGCATTTT.

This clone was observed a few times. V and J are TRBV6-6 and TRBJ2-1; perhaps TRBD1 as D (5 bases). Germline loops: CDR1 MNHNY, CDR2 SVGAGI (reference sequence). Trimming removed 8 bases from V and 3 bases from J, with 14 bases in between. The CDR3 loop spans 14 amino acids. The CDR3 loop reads CASARQGNYNEQFF. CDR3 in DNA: TGTGCCAGCGCTCGGCAGGGAAACTACAATGAGCAGTTCTTC.

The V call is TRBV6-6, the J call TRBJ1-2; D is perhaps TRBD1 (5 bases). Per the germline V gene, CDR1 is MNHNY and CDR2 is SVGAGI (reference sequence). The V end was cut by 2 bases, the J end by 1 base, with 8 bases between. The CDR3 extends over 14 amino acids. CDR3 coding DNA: TGTGCCAGCAGTTACGCGACAGTTAACTATGGCTACACCTTC. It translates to CASSYATVNYGYTF.

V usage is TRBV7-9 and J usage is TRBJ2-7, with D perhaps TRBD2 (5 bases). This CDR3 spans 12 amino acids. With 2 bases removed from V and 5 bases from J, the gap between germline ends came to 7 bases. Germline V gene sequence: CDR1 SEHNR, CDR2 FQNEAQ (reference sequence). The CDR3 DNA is TGTGCCAGCAGCTTAATCGGGGACGAGCAGTACTTC. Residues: CASSLIGDEQYF.

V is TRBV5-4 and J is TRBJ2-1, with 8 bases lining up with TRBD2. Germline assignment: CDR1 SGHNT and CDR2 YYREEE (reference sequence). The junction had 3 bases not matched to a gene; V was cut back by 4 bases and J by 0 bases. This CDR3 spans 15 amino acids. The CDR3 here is CASSATSDSYNEQFF. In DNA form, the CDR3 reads TGTGCCAGCAGCGCGACTAGCGACTCCTACAATGAGCAGTTCTTC.

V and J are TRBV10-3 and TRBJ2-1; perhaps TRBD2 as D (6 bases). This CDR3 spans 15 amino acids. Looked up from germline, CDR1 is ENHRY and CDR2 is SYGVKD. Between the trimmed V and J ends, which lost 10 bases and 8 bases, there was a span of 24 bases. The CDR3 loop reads CATSGLAAQGHEQFF. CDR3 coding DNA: TGTGCCACGAGCGGGCTGGCGGCCCAGGGCCATGAGCAGTTCTTC.

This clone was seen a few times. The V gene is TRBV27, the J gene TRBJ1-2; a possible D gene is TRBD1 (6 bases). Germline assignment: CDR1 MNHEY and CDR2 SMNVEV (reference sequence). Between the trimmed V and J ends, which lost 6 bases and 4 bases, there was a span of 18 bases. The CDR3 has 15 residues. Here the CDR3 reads CASSRGQNPFYGYTF. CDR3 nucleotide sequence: TGTGCCAGCAGCCGCGGACAGAACCCCTTCTATGGCTACACCTTC.

CDR3 in DNA: TGTGCCATCAGTGTAGGGGCTAACATAGATACGCAGTATTTT. The encoded protein is CAISVGANIDTQYF. The rearrangement joins TRBV10-3 to TRBJ2-3, with D tentatively TRBD1 (5 bases). The V gene's germline CDR1 is ENHRY and CDR2 SYGVKD. V lost 4 bases, J lost 5 bases, and 13 bases lay in between. The CDR3 covers 14 residues.

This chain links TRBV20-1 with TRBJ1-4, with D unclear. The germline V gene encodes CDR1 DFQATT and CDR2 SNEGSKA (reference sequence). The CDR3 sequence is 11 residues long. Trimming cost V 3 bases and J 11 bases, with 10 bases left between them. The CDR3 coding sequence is TGCAGTGCTAGTGGCCCGGGGAAACTGTTTTTT. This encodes CSASGPGKLFF.

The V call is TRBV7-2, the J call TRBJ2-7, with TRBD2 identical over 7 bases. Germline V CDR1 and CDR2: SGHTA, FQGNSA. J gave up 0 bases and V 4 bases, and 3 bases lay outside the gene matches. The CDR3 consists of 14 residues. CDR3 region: CASSYGLGSYEQYF. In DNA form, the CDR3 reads TGTGCCAGCAGCTACGGACTAGGCTCCTACGAGCAGTACTTC.

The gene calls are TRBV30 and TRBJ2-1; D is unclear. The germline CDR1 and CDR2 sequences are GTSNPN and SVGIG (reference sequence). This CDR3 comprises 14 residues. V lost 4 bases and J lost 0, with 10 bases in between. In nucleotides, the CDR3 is TGTGCCTGGAATAAATTGAGCTCCTACAATGAGCAGTTCTTC. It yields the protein CAWNKLSSYNEQFF.

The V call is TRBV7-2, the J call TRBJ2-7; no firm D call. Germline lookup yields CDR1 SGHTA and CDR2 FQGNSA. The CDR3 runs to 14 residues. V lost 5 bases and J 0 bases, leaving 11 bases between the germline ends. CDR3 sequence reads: CASSDQRRSYEQYF. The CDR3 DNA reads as TGTGCCAGCAGCGACCAGAGGCGCTCCTACGAGCAGTACTTC.

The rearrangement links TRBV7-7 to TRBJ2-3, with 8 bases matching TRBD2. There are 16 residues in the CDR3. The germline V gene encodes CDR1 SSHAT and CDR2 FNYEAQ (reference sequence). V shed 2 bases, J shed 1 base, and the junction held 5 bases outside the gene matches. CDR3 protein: CASSLMPGGGTDTQYF. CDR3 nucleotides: TGTGCCAGCAGCTTAATGCCCGGGGGGGGCACAGATACGCAGTATTTT.

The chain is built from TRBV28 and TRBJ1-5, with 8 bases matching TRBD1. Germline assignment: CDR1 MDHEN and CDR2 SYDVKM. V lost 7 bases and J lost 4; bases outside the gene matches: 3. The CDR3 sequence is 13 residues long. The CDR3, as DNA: TGTGCCAGCAACGGACAGGGTAATCAGCCCCAGCATTTT. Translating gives CASNGQGNQPQHF.

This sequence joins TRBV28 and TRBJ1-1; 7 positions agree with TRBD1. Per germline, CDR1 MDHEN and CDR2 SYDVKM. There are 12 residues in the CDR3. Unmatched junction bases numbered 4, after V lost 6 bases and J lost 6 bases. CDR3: CASRRDSAEAFF. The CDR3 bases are TGTGCCAGCAGGAGGGACAGTGCTGAAGCTTTCTTT.

CDR3 in amino acids: CASSLGLGTLGAYEQYF. In nucleotides, the CDR3 is TGTGCCAGCAGCTTAGGATTGGGGACTTTAGGGGCCTACGAGCAGTACTTC. The rearrangement joins TRBV7-8 to TRBJ2-7; maybe TRBD2 (6 bases). Trimming shortened V by 1 base and J by 2 bases, and 18 bases separated the two germline ends. This CDR3 region has 17 residues. CDR1 and CDR2 (germline): SGHVS, FQNEAQ.